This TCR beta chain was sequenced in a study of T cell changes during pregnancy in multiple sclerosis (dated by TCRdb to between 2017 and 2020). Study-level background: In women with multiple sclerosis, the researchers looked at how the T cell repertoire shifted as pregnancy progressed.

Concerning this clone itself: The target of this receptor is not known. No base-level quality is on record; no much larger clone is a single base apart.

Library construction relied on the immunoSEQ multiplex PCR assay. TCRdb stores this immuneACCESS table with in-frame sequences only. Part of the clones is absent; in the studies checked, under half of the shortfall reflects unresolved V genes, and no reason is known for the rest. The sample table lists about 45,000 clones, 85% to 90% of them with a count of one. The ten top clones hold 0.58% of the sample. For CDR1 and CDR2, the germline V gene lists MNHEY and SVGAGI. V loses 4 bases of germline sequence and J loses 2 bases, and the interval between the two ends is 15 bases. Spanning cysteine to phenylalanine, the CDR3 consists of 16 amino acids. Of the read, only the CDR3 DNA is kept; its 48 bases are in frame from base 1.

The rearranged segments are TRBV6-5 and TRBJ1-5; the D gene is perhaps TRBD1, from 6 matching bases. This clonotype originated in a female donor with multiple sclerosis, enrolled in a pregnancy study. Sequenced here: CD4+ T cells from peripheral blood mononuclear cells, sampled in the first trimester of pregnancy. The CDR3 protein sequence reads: CASSFMARGGNQPQHF. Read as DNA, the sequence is TGTGCCAGCAGTTTCATGGCCAGGGGTGGCAATCAGCCCCAGCATTTT.